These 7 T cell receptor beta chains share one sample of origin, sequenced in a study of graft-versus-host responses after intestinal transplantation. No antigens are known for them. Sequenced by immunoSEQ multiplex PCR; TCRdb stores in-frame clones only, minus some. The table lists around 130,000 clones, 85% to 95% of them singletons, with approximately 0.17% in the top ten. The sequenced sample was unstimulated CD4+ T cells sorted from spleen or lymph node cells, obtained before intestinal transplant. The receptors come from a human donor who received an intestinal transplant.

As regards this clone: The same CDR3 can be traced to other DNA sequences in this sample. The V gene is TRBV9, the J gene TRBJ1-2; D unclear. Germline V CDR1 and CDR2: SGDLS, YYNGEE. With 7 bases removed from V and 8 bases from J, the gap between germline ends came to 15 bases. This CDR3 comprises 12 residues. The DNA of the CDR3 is TGTGCCAGCGGCTTAGGGAGCGGCGGCTACACCTTC. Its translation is CASGLGSGGYTF.

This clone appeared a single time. The CDR3 sequence: CASSMLAGISYNSPLHF. CDR3 nucleotide sequence: TGTGCCAGTAGTATGTTAGCGGGTATCTCCTATAATTCACCCCTCCACTTT. The chain combines TRBV19 with TRBJ1-6; D remains unclear. The CDR3 runs to 17 residues. Germline-derived CDR1 and CDR2 are LNHDA and SQIVND (reference sequence). V lost 3 bases and J 0 bases, leaving 12 bases between the germline ends.

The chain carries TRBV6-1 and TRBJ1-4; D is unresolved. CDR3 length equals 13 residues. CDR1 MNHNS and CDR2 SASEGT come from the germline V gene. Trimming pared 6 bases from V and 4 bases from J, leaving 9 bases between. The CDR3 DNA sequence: TGTGCCAGCAGGGCGGCGAATAATGAAAAACTGTTTTTT. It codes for CASRAANNEKLFF.

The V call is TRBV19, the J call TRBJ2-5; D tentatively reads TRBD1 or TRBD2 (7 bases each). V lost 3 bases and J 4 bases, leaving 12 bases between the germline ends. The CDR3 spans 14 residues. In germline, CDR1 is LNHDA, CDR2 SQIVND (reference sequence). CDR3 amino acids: CASSIPGGVETQYF. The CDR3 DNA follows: TGTGCCAGTAGTATCCCAGGGGGGGTAGAGACCCAGTACTTC.

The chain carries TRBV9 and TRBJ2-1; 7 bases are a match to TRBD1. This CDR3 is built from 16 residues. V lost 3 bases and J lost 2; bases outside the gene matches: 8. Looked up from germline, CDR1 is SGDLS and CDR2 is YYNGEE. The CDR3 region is CASSAQSGTAYNEQFF. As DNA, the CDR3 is TGTGCCAGCAGCGCTCAATCCGGGACAGCCTACAATGAGCAGTTCTTC. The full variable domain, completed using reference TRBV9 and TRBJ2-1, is DSGVTQTPKHLITATGQRVTLRCSPRSGDLSVYWYQQSLDQGLQFLIQYYNGEERAKGNILERFSAQQFPDLHSELNLSSLELGDSALYFCASSAQSGTAYNEQFFGPGTRLTVL.

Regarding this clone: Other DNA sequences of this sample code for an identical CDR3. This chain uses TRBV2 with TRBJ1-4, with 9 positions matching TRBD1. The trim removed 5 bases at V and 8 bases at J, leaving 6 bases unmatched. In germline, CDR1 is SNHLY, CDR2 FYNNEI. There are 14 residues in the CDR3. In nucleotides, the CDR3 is TGTGCCAGCAGTTTACAGGGGGCGGGGGAAAAACTGTTTTTT. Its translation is CASSLQGAGEKLFF.

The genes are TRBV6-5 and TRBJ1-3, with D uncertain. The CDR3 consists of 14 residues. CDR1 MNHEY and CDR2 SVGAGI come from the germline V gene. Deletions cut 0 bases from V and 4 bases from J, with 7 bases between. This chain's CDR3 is CASSYSENGNTIYF. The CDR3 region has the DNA TGTGCCAGCAGTTACTCCGAAAACGGAAACACCATATATTTT.